This T cell receptor beta chain came from a study of T cell changes during pregnancy in multiple sclerosis. Germline V gene data show CDR1 as MDHEN and CDR2 as SYDVKM. V was cut by 5 bases and J by 5 bases, with 16 bases left in between. The CDR3 runs 15 residues. Generated by immunoSEQ multiplex PCR, the TCRdb table keeps only in-frame clones and is missing some. The profile shows just over 35,000 clones, approximately 93% of them singletons. This clone was seen only once. This clonotype was obtained from a female donor with multiple sclerosis, enrolled in a pregnancy study. The chain joins TRBV28 to TRBJ1-5; D may be TRBD1 (5 bases). The sample here was CD4+ T cells from peripheral blood mononuclear cells, taken in the first trimester of pregnancy. Here the CDR3 reads CASSPPGGLYQPQHF. The CDR3 bases are TGTGCCAGCAGTCCCCCCGGGGGTTTGTATCAGCCCCAGCATTTT.